This is a list of T cell receptor beta chains from one sample in a study of control samples from healthy donors and cancer patients. The method was immunoSEQ multiplex PCR; TCRdb's version includes in-frame clones alone and lacks a portion of them. The sample has some 120,000 clones, about 93% seen once; the top ten hold 1.5% to 2%. The sample was PBMCs. The receptors were sampled from a man between 50 and 59 years old with head and neck cancer. Both conserved end residues are part of each CDR3. D genes are given only for firm matches. Not every row has a clone size; where given, it reads once, few, many or a size class.

clone_size j_call v_call d_call cdr3_aa cdr3_nt
once TRBJ2-3 TRBV11-3 TRBD2 CASSLSSSGGTDTQYF TGTGCCAGCAGCTTATCATCCAGCGGGGGCACAGATACGCAGTATTTT
- TRBJ1-1 TRBV3-1/TRBV3-2 - CASSQPNDQGGTEAFF TGTGCCAGCAGCCAACCGAACGACCAGGGTGGGACTGAAGCTTTCTTT
- TRBJ2-7 TRBV2 TRBD1 CASKSRGSSYEQYF TGTGCCAGCAAAAGCAGGGGGTCGTCCTACGAGCAGTACTTC
- TRBJ1-2 TRBV5-4 - CASSLEANNYGYTF TGTGCCAGCAGCTTGGAAGCTAATAACTATGGCTACACCTTC
- TRBJ2-3 TRBV3-1/TRBV3-2 TRBD2 CASSFYSGGGTDTQYF TGTGCCAGCAGCTTTTATAGCGGGGGAGGCACAGATACGCAGTATTTT
- TRBJ2-2 TRBV5-1 - CASSFGPNTGELFF TGCGCCAGCAGCTTCGGCCCTAACACCGGGGAGCTGTTTTTT
few TRBJ2-7 TRBV4-1 - CASSQAGTLYEQYF TGCGCCAGCAGCCAAGCAGGGACACTCTACGAGCAGTACTTC
few TRBJ2-2 TRBV7-6 - CASSLFGEANTGELFF TGTGCCAGCAGCTTATTCGGGGAGGCGAACACCGGGGAGCTGTTTTTT
- TRBJ1-4 TRBV28 - CASSSWLVGQNEKLFF TGTGCCAGCAGTTCGTGGCTAGTGGGGCAAAATGAAAAACTGTTTTTT
- TRBJ1-6 TRBV19 - CASSIVFSRAMGSPLHF TGTGCCAGTAGTATTGTGTTTTCGCGAGCTATGGGGTCACCCCTCCACTTT
- TRBJ2-5 TRBV3-1/TRBV3-2 TRBD2 CASSRGLAGGETQYF TGTGCCAGCAGCCGGGGGCTAGCGGGGGGAGAGACCCAGTACTTC
- TRBJ1-1 TRBV13 - CASSLIEGMNTEAFF TGTGCCAGCAGCTTAATTGAGGGAATGAACACTGAAGCTTTCTTT
- TRBJ2-3 TRBV7-8 - CASSRGAGGTDTQYF TGTGCCAGCAGCCGGGGGGCGGGGGGCACAGATACGCAGTATTTT
- TRBJ1-2 TRBV15 TRBD1 CATSRDATGDNYGYTF TGTGCCACCAGCAGAGATGCGACAGGGGACAACTATGGCTACACCTTC
- TRBJ2-3 TRBV4-2 - CASSQEVTRGADTQYF TGTGCCAGCAGCCAAGAGGTCACTAGGGGGGCAGATACGCAGTATTTT
- TRBJ1-1 TRBV5-1 - CASSLGGRDFMNTEAFF TGCGCCAGCAGCTTGGGGGGCAGAGACTTTATGAACACTGAAGCTTTCTTT
- TRBJ2-3 TRBV5-8 - CASSFPSTDTQYF TGTGCCAGCAGCTTCCCTAGCACAGATACGCAGTATTTT
- TRBJ1-3 TRBV18 - CASSPPGLDSGNTIYF TGTGCCAGCTCACCACCGGGCTTAGACTCTGGAAACACCATATATTTT
- TRBJ1-5 TRBV6-2/TRBV6-3 - CASSHPWGQPQHF TGTGCCAGCAGCCACCCCTGGGGTCAGCCCCAGCATTTT
- TRBJ1-1 TRBV6-5 - CASFSPRGYTEAFF TGTGCCAGCTTCTCTCCGAGGGGGTACACTGAAGCTTTCTTT
- TRBJ1-1 TRBV4-2 - CASRRASTEAFF TGTGCCAGCAGGAGGGCCAGCACTGAAGCTTTCTTT
- TRBJ2-5 TRBV2 - CASSQWVDQETQYF TGTGCCAGCAGTCAGTGGGTGGACCAAGAGACCCAGTACTTC
- TRBJ1-1 TRBV7-9 - CASSLGQTNTEAFF TGTGCCAGCAGCTTAGGACAGACGAACACTGAAGCTTTCTTT